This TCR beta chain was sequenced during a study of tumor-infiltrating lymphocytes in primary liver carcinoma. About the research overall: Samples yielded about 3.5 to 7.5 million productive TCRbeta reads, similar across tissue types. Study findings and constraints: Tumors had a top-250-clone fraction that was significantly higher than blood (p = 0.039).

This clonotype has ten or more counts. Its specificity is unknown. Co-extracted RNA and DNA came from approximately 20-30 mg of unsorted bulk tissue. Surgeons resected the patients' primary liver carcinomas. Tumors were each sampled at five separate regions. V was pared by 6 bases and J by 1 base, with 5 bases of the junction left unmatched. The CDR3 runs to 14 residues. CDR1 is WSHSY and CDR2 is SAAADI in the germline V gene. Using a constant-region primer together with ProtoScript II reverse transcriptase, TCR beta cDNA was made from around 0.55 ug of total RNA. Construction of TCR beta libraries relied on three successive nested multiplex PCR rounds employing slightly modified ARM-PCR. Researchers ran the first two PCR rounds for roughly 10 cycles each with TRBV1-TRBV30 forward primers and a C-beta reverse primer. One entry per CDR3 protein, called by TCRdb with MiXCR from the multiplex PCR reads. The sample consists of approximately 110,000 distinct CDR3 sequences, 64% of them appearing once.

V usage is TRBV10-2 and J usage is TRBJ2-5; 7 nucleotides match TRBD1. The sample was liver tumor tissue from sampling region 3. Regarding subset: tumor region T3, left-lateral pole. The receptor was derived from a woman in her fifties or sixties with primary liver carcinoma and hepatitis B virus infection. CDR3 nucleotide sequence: TGCGCCAGCAGGGGAAGACAGGGCCAAGAGACCCAGTACTTC. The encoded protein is CASRGRQGQETQYF.